The 28 T cell receptor beta chains below all came from one sample that was sequenced in a study of shared clonotypes between healthy human individuals. Naive CD8 cells lacked CD45RO, underwent positive selection for CCR7 and left out terminally differentiated effector memory CD45RA+ cells. Data came from immunoSEQ multiplex PCR; TCRdb stores just in-frame clones and leaves some out. This table holds approximately 2,200,000 clones, roughly 91% found once. Sequencing was carried out using naive CD8+ T cells from PBMCs. The receptors originated from a man younger than 35 in good health. Some clones in this sample may be carry-over from other donors' samples.

The V call is TRBV9, the J call TRBJ1-3; no reliable D call. In germline, CDR1 is SGDLS, CDR2 YYNGEE. Trimming took 3 bases from V and 1 from J, leaving 8 bases between them. This CDR3 comprises 14 residues. CDR3 residues: CASSGVESGNTIYF. In DNA, the CDR3 is TGTGCCAGCAGCGGGGTAGAGTCTGGAAACACCATATATTTT.

This chain joins TRBV7-9 and TRBJ2-5; weak D call: TRBD2 (5 bases). This CDR3 is 14 amino acids long. The germline CDR1 and CDR2 sequences are SEHNR and FQNEAQ (reference sequence). With 5 bases removed from V and 2 bases from J, the gap between germline ends came to 12 bases. CDR3 in DNA: TGTGCCAGCAGCCGGACTGGCGAACAAGAGACCCAGTACTTC. The encoded protein is CASSRTGEQETQYF. The full variable domain, its missing parts supplied by reference TRBV7-9 and TRBJ2-5, is DTGVSQNPRHKITKRGQNVTFRCDPISEHNRLYWYRQTLGQGPEFLTYFQNEAQLEKSRLLSDRFSAERPKGSFSTLEIQRTEQGDSAMYLCASSRTGEQETQYFGPGTRLLVL.

This clone was recorded only once. The J gene is TRBJ2-2, the V gene TRBV28; the match to TRBD2 covers 7 bases. The junction had 9 bases not matched to a gene; V was cut back by 3 bases and J by 5 bases. The CDR3 is 16 residues long. CDR1 and CDR2 from the germline V gene are MDHEN and SYDVKM. The CDR3 region is CASSFLVGGVTGELFF. The CDR3 coding sequence is TGTGCCAGCAGTTTTTTAGTGGGAGGGGTTACCGGGGAGCTGTTTTTT.

The chain has TRBV19 and TRBJ1-1; the match to TRBD1 covers 8 bases. Germline-derived CDR1 and CDR2 are LNHDA and SQIVND (reference sequence). Trimming removed 7 bases from V and 5 bases from J; junction bases left unmatched: 15. The CDR3 sequence is 16 residues long. In DNA form, the CDR3 reads TGTGCCAGTACCCCGGACAGGGAGGGGCCGGGGACTGAAGCTTTCTTT. Its translation: CASTPDREGPGTEAFF.

The chain carries TRBV27 and TRBJ2-2; 10 bases line up with TRBD1. V lost 7 bases, J lost 4 bases, and 6 bases stayed unmatched. The CDR3 sequence is 15 residues long. The germline V gene has CDR1 MNHEY and CDR2 SMNVEV (reference sequence). In nucleotides, the CDR3 is TGTGCCAGCAACACGGGACAGGGGACCACCGGGGAGCTGTTTTTT. Amino acids: CASNTGQGTTGELFF.

The chain links TRBV13 to TRBJ2-2, with D hard to call. In germline, CDR1 is PRHDT, CDR2 FYEKMQ (reference sequence). Trimming shortened V by 1 base and J by 1 base, and 13 bases separated the two germline ends. The CDR3 runs 17 residues. In DNA, the CDR3 is TGTGCCAGCAGCTTAGTAAACAGACTCTTGAACACCGGGGAGCTGTTTTTT. It is translated as CASSLVNRLLNTGELFF.

This clone was observed a handful of times. The chain joins TRBV30 to TRBJ1-1; D is unresolved. The germline V and J ends were trimmed by 2 bases and 2 bases, with 9 bases remaining between them. Germline values: CDR1 GTSNPN, CDR2 SVGIG (reference sequence). CDR3 length equals 13 residues. The CDR3, as DNA: TGTGCCTGGAGTCAGACGGCTAACACTGAAGCTTTCTTT. This codes for CAWSQTANTEAFF.

On this clone itself: Different DNA sequences within this sample yield the same CDR3. The chain links TRBV9 to TRBJ2-1, with 10 bases identical to TRBD1. Germline V gives CDR1 SGDLS, CDR2 YYNGEE. V was clipped by 0 bases and J by 7 bases; unmatched bases: 4. This CDR3 is built from 15 residues. CDR3 protein: CASSVGGTGVNEQFF. CDR3 bases: TGTGCCAGCAGCGTAGGAGGGACAGGGGTTAATGAGCAGTTCTTC.

J is TRBJ1-1 and V is TRBV28; 9 bases are a match to TRBD1. The CDR3 is made up of 15 amino acids. Trimming cost V 5 bases and J 4 bases; bases outside gene matches: 8. Germline CDR1 and CDR2: MDHEN and SYDVKM. The CDR3 here is CASSQGDRVFTEAFF. The CDR3 nucleotides are TGTGCCAGCAGTCAGGGGGACAGGGTATTCACTGAAGCTTTCTTT.

The count of this clone is one. The same CDR3 also results from other DNA sequences found in this sample. The genes are TRBV19 and TRBJ1-2, with TRBD1 identical over 7 bases. The CDR3 is made up of 14 amino acids. Germline CDR1 LNHDA, CDR2 SQIVND (reference sequence). The V and J ends lost 5 bases and 4 bases, in that order; junction bases with no gene match: 7. The CDR3 here is CASSPRDSLYGYTF. DNA of the CDR3: TGTGCCAGTAGTCCGCGGGACAGCCTCTATGGCTACACCTTC. Using reference TRBV19 and TRBJ1-2 for the parts outside the CDR3, the full variable domain is DGGITQSPKYLFRKEGQNVTLSCEQNLNHDAMYWYRQDPGQGLRLIYYSQIVNDFQKGDIAEGYSVSREKKESFPLTVTSAQKNPTAFYLCASSPRDSLYGYTFGSGTRLTVV.

The chain joins TRBV6-5 to TRBJ2-7; 11 bases fit TRBD1. The J segment lost 5 bases and the V segment lost 10 bases, leaving 7 bases of the junction unmatched. CDR3 length: 13 residues. Germline loops: CDR1 MNHEY, CDR2 SVGAGI. CDR3 region: CAIRGTGGNEQYF. The DNA of the CDR3 is TGTGCCATCAGGGGGACAGGGGGAAACGAGCAGTACTTC.

This clone showed up just once. This likely comes from a read error, as the CDR3 has no conserved phenylalanine or tryptophan at its end. This sequence joins TRBV15 and TRBJ2-7; D unresolved. This CDR3 has 14 amino acids. Germline V CDR1 and CDR2: LNHNV, YYDKDF (reference sequence). V lost 3 bases, J lost 1 base, and 10 bases lay in between. The CDR3 sequence is CATSSAIWSYEQYL. CDR3 in DNA: TGTGCCACCAGCAGTGCTATCTGGTCCTACGAGCAGTACCTC.

To note about this clone: The same CDR3 arises from other DNA sequences in this sample as well. In DNA form, the CDR3 reads TGTGCCAGCAGTTTGAGGGGGTATTCCTACGAGCAGTACTTC. This translates into CASSLRGYSYEQYF. The chain has TRBV28 and TRBJ2-7, with D maybe TRBD1 (6 bases). CDR3 length: 14 residues. The V gene lost 3 bases and the J gene lost 1 base, with 10 bases spanning the gap. Per germline, CDR1 MDHEN and CDR2 SYDVKM. Using reference TRBV28 and TRBJ2-7 for the parts outside the CDR3, the full variable domain is DVKVTQSSRYLVKRTGEKVFLECVQDMDHENMFWYRQDPGLGLRLIYFSYDVKMKEKGDIPEGYSVSREKKERFSLILESASTNQTSMYLCASSLRGYSYEQYFGPGTRLTVT.

V gene TRBV5-4 combines with J gene TRBJ2-1; tentative D call: TRBD2 (7 bases). Looked up from germline, CDR1 is SGHNT and CDR2 is YYREEE (reference sequence). There are 15 residues in the CDR3. Trimming stripped 2 bases from V and 12 bases from J, with 21 bases between. The CDR3 DNA is TGTGCCAGCAGCTTCCGGGGCGGGGGCAGAGTTGGGCAGTTCTTC. Protein sequence: CASSFRGGGRVGQFF.

This chain connects TRBV28 to TRBJ2-5, with 8 bases identical to TRBD1. The V gene's germline CDR1 is MDHEN and CDR2 SYDVKM. J lost 4 bases, V lost 8 bases, and 6 bases had no gene match. The CDR3 loop spans 13 amino acids. The CDR3 region is CASGDRGRETQYF. CDR3 bases: TGTGCCAGCGGTGACAGGGGACGAGAGACCCAGTACTTC.

The CDR3 sequence is CASSLSRPGSGGPRSYEQYF. CDR3 sequence (DNA): TGTGCCAGCAGTTTATCCCGTCCGGGGTCAGGGGGCCCTCGATCCTACGAGCAGTACTTC. The chain combines TRBV28 with TRBJ2-7; TRBD1 matches 8 bases. The CDR3 is 20 residues long. CDR1 is MDHEN and CDR2 is SYDVKM in the germline V gene. J lost 1 base, V lost 1 base, and 18 bases had no gene match.

A remark on this clone: Other DNA sequences in this sample translate to the same CDR3. The V call is TRBV7-9, the J call TRBJ2-7; TRBD2 is a possible D gene (5 bases). V was cut by 1 base and J by 3 bases, with 7 bases left in between. The CDR3 has 13 residues. Germline lookup yields CDR1 SEHNR and CDR2 FQNEAQ (reference sequence). The CDR3 here is CASSLGGLYEQYF. CDR3 nucleotide sequence: TGTGCCAGCAGCTTAGGCGGACTCTACGAGCAGTACTTC.

The V gene is TRBV5-4, the J gene TRBJ1-1; no clear D gene. This CDR3 comprises 12 residues. Trimming took off 5 bases at V and 6 bases at J, with 11 bases between the two ends. CDR1 is SGHNT and CDR2 is YYREEE in the germline V gene (reference sequence). The CDR3 DNA reads TGTGCCAGCAGTCTGGGAAACGCTGAAGCTTTCTTT. Amino acid sequence: CASSLGNAEAFF.

The chain uses TRBV5-1 and TRBJ2-6, with a weak D call TRBD2 (5 bases). The germline gives CDR1 SGHRS, CDR2 YFSETQ. The CDR3 loop spans 18 amino acids. The V end was cut by 2 bases, the J end by 0 bases, with 15 bases between. The CDR3 loop is CASSLSGESYSGANVLTF. The CDR3 DNA reads TGCGCCAGCAGCTTAAGTGGGGAGTCGTACTCTGGGGCCAACGTCCTGACTTTC.

In this sample, this clone turned up a few times. J is TRBJ2-2 and V is TRBV5-4; D is ambiguous. The length of the CDR3 is 14 residues. V lost 0 bases and J lost 1, with 4 bases in between. Per the germline V gene, CDR1 is SGHNT and CDR2 is YYREEE (reference sequence). CDR3 residues: CASSLERNTGELFF. DNA for the CDR3: TGTGCCAGCAGCTTGGAGAGGAACACCGGGGAGCTGTTTTTT.

Regarding this clone: At one end, the junction sequence differs from germline, possibly due to a read error. The chain carries TRBV29-1 and TRBJ1-4; TRBD1 might be the D (6 bases). This CDR3 has 11 residues. From germline, CDR1 is SQVTM and CDR2 ANQGSEA. The CDR3 here is CSVIVAGGGVF. CDR3 nucleotides: TGCAGCGTTATTGTTGCCGGGGGCGGCGTCTTT. The full variable domain, its missing parts supplied by reference TRBV29-1 and TRBJ1-4, is SAVISQKPSRDICQRGTSLTIQCQVDSQVTMMFWYRQQPGQSLTLIATANQGSEATYESGFVIDKFPISRPNLTFSTLTVSNMSPEDSSIYLCSVIVAGGGVFGSGTQLSVL.

The gene calls are TRBV19 and TRBJ2-7; D possibly uses TRBD1 or TRBD2 (5 bases each). Germline lookup yields CDR1 LNHDA and CDR2 SQIVND (reference sequence). The CDR3 covers 15 residues. The ends were cut back, 3 bases at V and 1 base at J, with 13 bases in the middle. Here the CDR3 reads CASSMRGDLSYEQYF. CDR3 nucleotide sequence: TGTGCCAGTAGTATGAGGGGTGATCTTTCCTACGAGCAGTACTTC.

The V gene is TRBV29-1, the J gene TRBJ2-5; weak D call: TRBD1 (5 bases). The V end lost 6 bases, the J end lost 5 bases, and 19 bases lay between the germline ends. The CDR3 has 14 amino acids. Germline V lookup: CDR1 SQVTM, CDR2 ANQGSEA. The CDR3, as DNA: TGCAGCGTATTACTCCAGGGTGGTGCGGAGACCCAGTACTTC. This codes for CSVLLQGGAETQYF.

The chain joins TRBV9 to TRBJ1-1; D is ambiguous. The CDR3 contains 12 residues. Germline loops: CDR1 SGDLS, CDR2 YYNGEE. The V end lost 3 bases, the J end lost 7 bases, and 10 bases lay between the germline ends. The CDR3 coding sequence is TGTGCCAGCAGCGCGCGGTCGGATGAAGCTTTCTTT. Translated, it gives CASSARSDEAFF.

This clone was found a few times. The same CDR3 also results from other DNA sequences found in this sample. The chain uses TRBV29-1 and TRBJ1-1, with D perhaps TRBD1 (6 bases). The germline V gene encodes CDR1 SQVTM and CDR2 ANQGSEA. V lost 6 bases, J lost 1 base, and 9 bases lay in between. The CDR3 has 12 amino acids. The CDR3 DNA is TGCAGCGTACCACAGGGGAACACTGAAGCTTTCTTT. It encodes CSVPQGNTEAFF. Based on the CDR3 plus reference TRBV29-1 and TRBJ1-1, the full variable domain is SAVISQKPSRDICQRGTSLTIQCQVDSQVTMMFWYRQQPGQSLTLIATANQGSEATYESGFVIDKFPISRPNLTFSTLTVSNMSPEDSSIYLCSVPQGNTEAFFGQGTRLTVV.

The genes are TRBV5-8 and TRBJ2-5, with D possibly matching TRBD1 (5 bases). The CDR3 is 17 residues long. Trimming removed 4 bases from V and 1 base from J, with 20 bases in between. The germline V gene encodes CDR1 SGHTS and CDR2 YDEGEE. The CDR3 region has the DNA TGTGCCAGCAGCCCCAGGGTTGGGTACGGCCTCCAAGAGACCCAGTACTTC. Encoded protein: CASSPRVGYGLQETQYF.

This chain uses TRBV2 with TRBJ2-1, with a possible D match to TRBD2 (5 bases). Germline CDR1 and CDR2: SNHLY and FYNNEI. Trimming removed 0 bases at V and 0 bases at J, with 9 bases between. The CDR3 is 16 amino acids. The DNA of the CDR3 is TGTGCCAGCAGTGAAGCAGAGGGATCCTCCTACAATGAGCAGTTCTTC. Protein: CASSEAEGSSYNEQFF.

This clone is a singleton in its sample. The CDR3 here is CASSLSVSGLPYEQYF. In DNA, the CDR3 is TGTGCCAGCAGTTTATCGGTTAGCGGGCTCCCCTACGAGCAGTACTTC. J is TRBJ2-7 and V is TRBV27; 7 nucleotides align to TRBD2. CDR3 size: 16 residues. Germline V gene lookup returns CDR1 MNHEY and CDR2 SMNVEV (reference sequence). Germline trimming cut 0 bases from V and 2 bases from J; bases unmatched to any gene: 7.